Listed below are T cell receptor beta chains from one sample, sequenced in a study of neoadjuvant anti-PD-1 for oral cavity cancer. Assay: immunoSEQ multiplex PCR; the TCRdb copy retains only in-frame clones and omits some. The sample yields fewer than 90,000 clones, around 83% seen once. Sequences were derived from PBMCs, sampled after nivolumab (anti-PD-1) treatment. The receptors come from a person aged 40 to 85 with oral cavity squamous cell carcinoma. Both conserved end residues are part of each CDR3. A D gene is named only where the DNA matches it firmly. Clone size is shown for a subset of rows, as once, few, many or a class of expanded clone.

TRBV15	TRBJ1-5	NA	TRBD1	TGTGCCACCAGTTCCGATCGGACAGGTTCTCGAGGCCTAGATCAGCCCCAGCATTTT	CATSSDRTGSRGLDQPQHF
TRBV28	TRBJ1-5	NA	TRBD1	TGTGCCAGCAGTCGCAGGGGGACTAGCAATCAGCCCCAGCATTTT	CASSRRGTSNQPQHF
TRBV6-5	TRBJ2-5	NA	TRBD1	TGTGCCAGCAGTCACCGGGACAGACGGGAGACCCAGTACTTC	CASSHRDRRETQYF
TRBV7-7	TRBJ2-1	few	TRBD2	TGTGCTAGCAGCTTAGAAGCGGGAAGAGATAATGAGCAGTTCTTC	CASSLEAGRDNEQFF
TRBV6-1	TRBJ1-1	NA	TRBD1	TGTGCCAGCGGGCGACAGGGGAGCACTGAAGCTTTCTTT	CASGRQGSTEAFF
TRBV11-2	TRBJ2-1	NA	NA	TGTGCCAGCAGCTTTTCCGAATCCCCGTACAATGAGCAGTTCTTC	CASSFSESPYNEQFF
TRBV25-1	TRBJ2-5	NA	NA	TGTGCCAGCAGCTCTCAACAGGGAAACCAAGAGACCCAGTACTTC	CASSSQQGNQETQYF
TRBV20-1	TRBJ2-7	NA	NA	TGCAGTGCTAACGAGCAGTACTTC	CSANEQYF
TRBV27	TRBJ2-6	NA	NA	TGTGCCAGCAGTGGCGACCCCGCTACGACTGGGGCCAACGTCCTGACTTTC	CASSGDPATTGANVLTF
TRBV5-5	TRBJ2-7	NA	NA	TGTGCCAGCAGACCTGACAGTGTCGTACGAGTCTACGAGCAGTACTTC	CASRPDSVVRVYEQYF
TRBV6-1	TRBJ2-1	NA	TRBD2	TGTGCCAGCGGACTAGAGAGCCTACTAGCGGGAGACAAGTTCTTC	CASGLESLLAGDKFF
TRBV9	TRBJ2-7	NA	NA	TGTGCCAGCAGCGCCGGCGCCTTGGGGGTTGGAGTGTACGAGCAGTACTTC	CASSAGALGVGVYEQYF
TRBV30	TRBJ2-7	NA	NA	TGTGCCTGCTATTCCTACGGAGAGCAGTACTTC	CACYSYGEQYF
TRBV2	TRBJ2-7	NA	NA	TGTGCCAGCAGCATGAGCGAAAAACGTTCCGTAGCTCTGGGGGAGCAGTACTTC	CASSMSEKRSVALGEQYF
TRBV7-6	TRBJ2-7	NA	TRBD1	TGTGCCAGCAGCCCCCGACAGGGGGCCCACGAGCAGTACTTC	CASSPRQGAHEQYF
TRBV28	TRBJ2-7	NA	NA	TGTGCCAGCACGGAGGGAGTCGACTACGAGCAGTACTTC	CASTEGVDYEQYF
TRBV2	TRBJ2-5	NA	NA	TGTGCCAGTAGTGATAGGGGATCTACCCAAGAGACCCAGTACTTC	CASSDRGSTQETQYF